Below are 18 T cell receptor beta chains sequenced from a single sample in a study of T-cell reconstitution after alpha-beta-depleted transplantation in children (dated by TCRdb to between 2015 and 2016). The meaning of the sample's treatment or condition label: allogeneic hematopoietic cell transplantation with graft depleted of TCRalphabeta T cells and CD19 B cells. The protocol used for the library was PCR. Data came from an Illumina HiSeq 2500. To normalize quantification of the TCRbeta repertoire, the TCR libraries were built with molecular barcoding that relied on unique molecular identifiers. Starting from the raw public reads, TCRdb applied fastp trimming at Q25, assembled clones with MiXCR and retained in-frame beta chains. When rows share a CDR3 protein, they turn into one entry using the most common DNA and genes. The sample table records 250,000 to 400,000 distinct CDR3 sequences; 23% of these occur just once. Roughly 11% of the sample is in the top ten clones.

Material: PBMCs, mostly from graft donor cells, obtained 180 days after TCRalphabeta/CD19-depleted stem cell transplant. The receptors were gathered from a male patient under 18 who had a stem cell transplant for acute lymphoblastic leukemia, so the T cells may come from the graft donor.

This clonotype was counted a few times. This chain connects TRBV27 to TRBJ2-1; TRBD2 might be the D (5 bases). The CDR3 length is 17 residues. Trimming pared 3 bases from V and 5 bases from J, leaving 20 bases between. The germline V gene encodes CDR1 MNHEY and CDR2 SMNVEV (reference sequence). CDR3 bases: TGTGCCAGCAGTTTCGGCCGGACTCAAGATCGTAACAATGAGCAGTTCTTC. Translated, it gives CASSFGRTQDRNNEQFF.

This clonotype was counted between two and nine times. V is TRBV13 and J is TRBJ2-5; D not resolved. V was cut by 3 bases and J by 6 bases, with 5 bases left in between. There are 11 residues in the CDR3. The V gene's germline CDR1 is PRHDT and CDR2 FYEKMQ (reference sequence). The chain's CDR3 is CASSFAQTQYF. CDR3 coding DNA: TGTGCCAGCAGCTTCGCCCAGACCCAGTACTTC.

V gene TRBV12-3 or TRBV12-4 combines with J gene TRBJ2-7; possible D gene TRBD2, 5 bases. The CDR3 has 13 residues. Trimming removed 4 bases from V and 2 bases from J, with 9 bases in between. Here the CDR3 DNA reads TGTGCCAGCAGTTCGGGGTTCCCCTACGAGCAGTACTTC. The encoded protein is CASSSGFPYEQYF.

The chain has TRBV24-1 and TRBJ1-1, with a tentative D call TRBD1 (5 bases). The germline V gene encodes CDR1 KGHDR and CDR2 SFDVKD. The V and J ends lost 9 bases and 1 base respectively, with 5 bases between them. The CDR3 extends over 11 amino acids. The CDR3 spells CATQGNTEAFF. For the CDR3, the DNA is TGTGCCACCCAGGGGAACACTGAAGCTTTCTTT.

V is TRBV7-9 and J is TRBJ2-5; no reliable D call. V dropped 4 bases and J dropped 2 bases, with 11 bases sitting between them. Per germline, CDR1 SEHNR and CDR2 FQNEAQ (reference sequence). The CDR3 spans 14 residues. The CDR3 DNA reads TGTGCCAGCAGCTGGCCGGCGTCTCAAGAGACCCAGTACTTC. Protein sequence: CASSWPASQETQYF.

The table lists this clonotype with a few counts. J is TRBJ2-6 and V is TRBV11-2, with 8 bases matching TRBD1. The CDR3 loop spans 19 amino acids. Germline V gives CDR1 SGHAT, CDR2 FQNNGV. V shed 4 bases, J shed 2 bases, and the junction held 13 bases outside the gene matches. The CDR3 spells CASSSRDRFFGAGANVLTF. The CDR3 DNA reads as TGTGCCAGCAGCTCCCGGGACAGGTTTTTTGGGGCTGGGGCCAACGTCCTGACTTTC.

V usage is TRBV27 and J usage is TRBJ2-1; 9 positions match TRBD1. The germline V gene encodes CDR1 MNHEY and CDR2 SMNVEV (reference sequence). The CDR3 contains 15 residues. Trimming removed 4 bases from V and 8 bases from J; junction bases left unmatched: 9. This chain's CDR3 is CASSSPGTGRYEQFF. For the CDR3, the DNA is TGTGCCAGCAGTTCCCCCGGGACAGGGAGGTATGAGCAGTTCTTC.

This clonotype was recorded only once. V usage is TRBV7-9 and J usage is TRBJ2-7, with D tentatively TRBD1 (6 bases). Per germline, CDR1 SEHNR and CDR2 FQNEAQ (reference sequence). The CDR3 runs 14 residues. Trimming pared 5 bases from V and 2 bases from J, leaving 13 bases between. The CDR3 bases are TGTGCCAGCAGCGTCTACAGGGTTCCCTACGAGCAGTACTTC. This translates into CASSVYRVPYEQYF.

The chain couples TRBV29-1 to TRBJ1-2; D not resolved. The V end lost 4 bases, the J end lost 0 bases, and 9 bases lay between the germline ends. This CDR3 is built from 13 residues. Germline V gene sequence: CDR1 SQVTM, CDR2 ANQGSEA. The CDR3 sequence: CSVAQEPNYGYTF. The CDR3 nucleotides read TGCAGCGTTGCCCAGGAGCCTAACTATGGCTACACCTTC.

The chain recombines TRBV4-1 with TRBJ2-3, with D possibly called TRBD1 or TRBD2 (5 bases each). The CDR3 consists of 16 residues. Trimming took off 7 bases at V and 2 bases at J, with 19 bases between the two ends. Germline V gene sequence: CDR1 MGHRA, CDR2 YSYEKL. This CDR3 reads CASKRTGTGITDTQYF. Here the CDR3 DNA reads TGCGCCAGCAAACGAACCGGGACGGGAATCACAGATACGCAGTATTTT.

The gene calls are TRBV6-2 or TRBV6-3 and TRBJ2-1, with D tentatively TRBD1 (5 bases). In germline, CDR1 is MNHEY, CDR2 SVGEGT. Trimming removed 3 bases from V and 0 bases from J, with 15 bases in between. This CDR3 contains 17 residues. The CDR3 region has the DNA TGTGCCAGCAGTTATCGACAGCCCCTTAGCTCCTACAATGAGCAGTTCTTC. Translated, it gives CASSYRQPLSSYNEQFF.

This chain connects TRBV4-1 to TRBJ2-7; D uncertain. The length of the CDR3 is 13 residues. CDR1 is MGHRA and CDR2 is YSYEKL in the germline V gene. V lost 3 bases and J lost 2, with 8 bases in between. CDR3 nucleotide sequence: TGCGCCAGCAGCCACGTTGGAACCTACGAGCAGTACTTC. Its protein product is CASSHVGTYEQYF.

This chain joins TRBV12-3 or TRBV12-4 and TRBJ2-7; D is perhaps TRBD2 (5 bases). CDR3 length equals 16 residues. The ends were cut back, 5 bases at V and 4 bases at J, with 21 bases in the middle. The CDR3 region is CASSPPRRGKVYEQYF. CDR3 nucleotide sequence: TGTGCCAGCAGTCCCCCCCGGAGAGGGAAGGTTTACGAGCAGTACTTC.

This clonotype was detected only a few times. V usage is TRBV12-3 or TRBV12-4 and J usage is TRBJ2-5; 8 bases fit TRBD1. Trimming removed 6 bases from V and 5 bases from J; junction bases left unmatched: 11. The CDR3 runs to 15 residues. The CDR3 coding sequence is TGTGCCAGCAGACAGGGGGTGCCACGCGGGGAGACCCAGTACTTC. Amino acid sequence: CASRQGVPRGETQYF.

This clonotype was recorded once. The chain combines TRBV9 with TRBJ2-4; TRBD1 aligns across 7 bases. The CDR3 runs 19 residues. After removal of 4 bases from V and 0 bases from J, the junction contained 16 bases not matched to a gene. Looked up from germline, CDR1 is SGDLS and CDR2 is YYNGEE. This chain's CDR3 is CASSPTPDRFTIAKNIQYF. DNA of the CDR3: TGTGCCAGCAGCCCCACACCGGACAGGTTCACAATAGCCAAAAACATTCAGTACTTC. The complete variable domain, with remaining parts taken from reference TRBV9 and TRBJ2-4, reads DSGVTQTPKHLITATGQRVTLRCSPRSGDLSVYWYQQSLDQGLQFLIQYYNGEERAKGNILERFSAQQFPDLHSELNLSSLELGDSALYFCASSPTPDRFTIAKNIQYFGAGTRLSVL.

This clonotype has a handful of counts. The V call is TRBV5-1, the J call TRBJ2-2; 8 bases are a match to TRBD2. The germline V gene encodes CDR1 SGHRS and CDR2 YFSETQ. The CDR3 is 16 residues long. Unmatched junction bases numbered 7, after V lost 1 base and J lost 5 bases. The CDR3 here is CASSLPSTSDTGELFF. The CDR3 coding sequence is TGCGCCAGCAGCTTGCCCTCGACTAGCGATACCGGGGAGCTGTTTTTT.

This clonotype showed up just a few times. The rearrangement uses TRBV29-1 and TRBJ1-2; D might be TRBD1 (6 bases). The CDR3 runs 15 residues. CDR1 is SQVTM, CDR2 ANQGSEA, per germline. V lost 5 bases and J lost 1, with 17 bases in between. CDR3 DNA sequence: TGCAGCGTTCAACACACCTCACAGGGTAACTATGGCTACACCTTC. It yields the protein CSVQHTSQGNYGYTF.

The chain combines TRBV4-1 with TRBJ2-5; 7 nucleotides agree with TRBD1. This CDR3 spans 14 amino acids. V was pared by 2 bases and J by 5 bases, with 5 bases of the junction left unmatched. Germline lookup yields CDR1 MGHRA and CDR2 YSYEKL. CDR3 in amino acids: CASSQLGTAETQYF. In DNA, the CDR3 is TGCGCCAGCAGCCAACTGGGGACAGCCGAGACCCAGTACTTC.